This T cell receptor (beta chain) was obtained from a study of blood T cell repertoires in COVID-19 (dated by TCRdb to the early 2020s). Looking at the study overall: Collaborator samples came from the United States, Italy and Spain and covered acute and convalescent phases of COVID-19. A freely available public database, intended as a resource for researchers studying the immune response to SARS-CoV-2, is where the repertoires were released. Samples came from the ongoing ImmuneRACE study (first 160 participants) plus 1,254 subjects from 6 global collaborators. Where HLA class I and class II types were available, the types were taken from metadata supplied by the sample provider, not from assay-based typing. The dataset comprised deeply sampled blood TCRbeta repertoires from subjects exposed to, actively infected with, or recovered from COVID-19. Nearly every sample came with metadata listing a de-identified subject ID, COVID-19 status, age in years and sex. The prospective study material was composed of cDNA or gDNA derived from T cells, B-cell-depleted T cells, or PBMCs.

Study-level results and caveats: The quantity of clinical and demographic metadata differed by source and by participant and was supplied without curation.

The collaborating institutions used their own protocols to collect whole blood in K2EDTA tubes. Collaborator samples were shipped for TCRbeta analysis as frozen whole blood, isolated PBMCs, or DNA extracted from either sample type. Comment on this clone: Its antigen has not been determined. It has no much larger one-base neighbor in the sample; base qualities were not kept.

TCRbeta CDR3 regions were amplified from genomic DNA using the immunoSEQ Assay, a bias-controlled multiplex PCR. The source study handled its data this way. Within the assay, amplification of reference gene primers was used to estimate how many nucleated cells each sample contained. To quantify the absolute abundance of each unique TCRbeta CDR3 rearrangement, sequence reads were collapsed and filtered. For each sample, productive Simpson clonality was calculated as the square root of Simpson's diversity index over productive rearrangements. TCRdb holds this immuneACCESS table with in-frame rearrangements only. Some clones are missing; in checked studies, unresolved V genes explain under half, and the rest has no known cause. Clone size and V and J calls were adopted from that table, with D and trimming inferred from the DNA. For this sample there are more than 150,000 clones; 80% to 90% appear just once. 9% to 10% of the sample lies in the top ten.

The germline V gene sets CDR1 to SGHRS and CDR2 to YFSETQ. The CDR3, from cysteine to phenylalanine, totals 16 residues. Solely the CDR3 DNA is kept, with 48 bases framed from the first base. At the junction V is shortened by 2 bases and J by 2 bases, with 14 bases in between. Sequencing used peripheral blood. The rearrangement joined TRBV5-1 to TRBJ1-5; the D gene lacks a confident call. The sequence derives from a woman between 50 and 59 years old with acute or convalescent COVID-19. The CDR3 in this case is CASSFGHPGGNQPQHF. The sequence in DNA is TGCGCCAGCAGCTTTGGCCATCCCGGGGGCAATCAGCCCCAGCATTTT.